The 22 T cell receptor beta chains below were found in one sample sequenced in a study of blood T cell repertoires in COVID-19 (dated by TCRdb to about 2020). Libraries came from the immunoSEQ multiplex PCR assay. Here the immuneACCESS table is served through TCRdb, limited to in-frame sequences with V and J called. Missing clones are a known gap in these copies; in checked studies unresolved V genes cover under half, and the rest lacks a known reason. The sample records hundreds of thousands of clones, about nine tenths of which are singletons. The ten largest account for just over 7% of the sample. The sample was peripheral blood. Receptors originate from a man aged 55 to 70 who had recovered from COVID-19.

This clone was seen a few times. The rearrangement links TRBV19 to TRBJ1-5; 7 nucleotides line up with TRBD1. Germline CDR1 and CDR2: LNHDA and SQIVND (reference sequence). J gave up 6 bases and V 6 bases, and 5 bases lay outside the gene matches. The CDR3 totals 13 residues. CDR3 bases: TGTGCCAGTAGCTCGGACAGGATTCAGCCCCAGCATTTT. Translating gives CASSSDRIQPQHF.

The chain joins TRBV5-4 to TRBJ2-4; a weak D match, TRBD1 (5 bases). This CDR3 has 15 residues. Per the germline V gene, CDR1 is SGHNT and CDR2 is YYREEE (reference sequence). The germline V and J ends were trimmed by 3 bases and 0 bases, with 10 bases remaining between them. This chain's CDR3 is CASSSGIVAKNIQYF. The DNA of the CDR3 is TGTGCCAGCAGCTCAGGGATAGTAGCCAAAAACATTCAGTACTTC.

V usage is TRBV19 and J usage is TRBJ2-5, with a weak D call TRBD1 (6 bases). Germline V gives CDR1 LNHDA, CDR2 SQIVND (reference sequence). This CDR3 comprises 14 residues. Trimming removed 3 bases at V and 4 bases at J, with 12 bases between. The CDR3: CASSIAGARETQYF. CDR3 coding DNA: TGTGCCAGTAGTATTGCAGGGGCCCGAGAGACCCAGTACTTC.

The V gene is TRBV18, the J gene TRBJ2-1, with 9 bases matching TRBD2. This CDR3 has 15 amino acids. V shed 1 base and J 6 bases; nucleotides not matched to a gene: 4. The germline CDR1 and CDR2 sequences are KGHSH and LQKENI. CDR3 amino acids: CASSPLAGDLNEQFF. CDR3 sequence (DNA): TGTGCCAGCTCACCACTAGCGGGGGACCTCAATGAGCAGTTCTTC.

The V and J genes are TRBV4-1 and TRBJ1-6; the D is unclear. The CDR3 runs to 15 residues. The ends were cut back, 1 base at V and 7 bases at J, with 11 bases in the middle. CDR1 and CDR2 (germline): MGHRA, YSYEKL. The CDR3, as DNA: TGCGCCAGCAGCCAAGCCGAAAGAGGGAATTCACCCCTCCACTTT. Translating it yields CASSQAERGNSPLHF.

This chain uses TRBV3-1 (or the pseudogene TRBV3-2) with TRBJ2-5; no reliable D call. This CDR3 spans 15 amino acids. Germline CDR1 reads LGHDT; CDR2 reads YNNKEL (reference sequence). Trimming took 0 bases from V and 1 from J, leaving 9 bases between them. The CDR3 region is CASSQDLGSQETQYF. The CDR3 DNA is TGTGCCAGCAGCCAAGATCTGGGCAGCCAAGAGACCCAGTACTTC.

The table lists this clone with a count of one. The chain combines TRBV18 with TRBJ2-1, with 10 positions matching TRBD2. V was pared by 3 bases and J by 5 bases, with 13 bases of the junction left unmatched. There are 18 residues in the CDR3. CDR1 and CDR2 from the germline V gene are KGHSH and LQKENI. As DNA, the CDR3 is TGTGCCAGCTCACCGTTTACTTTAGCGGGGGGACTTAACAATGAGCAGTTCTTC. Its protein product is CASSPFTLAGGLNNEQFF. Full variable domain (rest looked up from reference TRBV18 and TRBJ2-1): NAGVMQNPRHLVRRRGQEARLRCSPMKGHSHVYWYRQLPEEGLKFMVYLQKENIIDESGMPKERFSAEFPKEGPSILRIQQVVRGDSAAYFCASSPFTLAGGLNNEQFFGPGTRLTVL.

The V gene is TRBV10-2, the J gene TRBJ1-2; no definite D call. The CDR3 sequence is 12 residues long. Trimming took off 4 bases at V and 6 bases at J, with 9 bases between the two ends. Germline V gene data show CDR1 as WSHSY and CDR2 as SAAADI. The CDR3 sequence is CASSGEVNGYTF. The CDR3, as DNA: TGCGCCAGCAGTGGCGAGGTGAATGGCTACACCTTC.

This chain connects TRBV5-1 to TRBJ2-2; the match to TRBD1 covers 7 bases. Germline V gives CDR1 SGHRS, CDR2 YFSETQ. The CDR3 totals 16 residues. The V and J ends lost 0 bases and 4 bases, in that order; junction bases with no gene match: 6. The DNA for the CDR3 is TGCGCCAGCAGCTTGGGGCCGACAGGGATCACCGGGGAGCTGTTTTTT. Amino acid sequence: CASSLGPTGITGELFF.

The chain recombines TRBV4-2 with TRBJ2-2; TRBD1 matches at 7 bases. V was pared by 4 bases and J by 4 bases, with 3 bases of the junction left unmatched. The CDR3 extends over 14 amino acids. CDR1 and CDR2 from the germline V gene are LGHNA and YNFKEQ. The CDR3 DNA is TGTGCCAGCAGCCGCGGACAGGTCACCGGGGAGCTGTTTTTT. Translated: CASSRGQVTGELFF.

In its sample, this clone was seen once. The chain carries TRBV5-1 and TRBJ2-7; possible D gene TRBD2, 5 bases. V lost 0 bases and J lost 6, with 19 bases in between. Germline V gene lookup returns CDR1 SGHRS and CDR2 YFSETQ. This CDR3 is 16 amino acids long. The CDR3 DNA sequence: TGCGCCAGCAGCTTGGGGTCGAGGGCTGCCCTAAGCGAGCAGTACTTC. It is translated as CASSLGSRAALSEQYF.

The genes are TRBV5-1 and TRBJ2-1, with a possible D match to TRBD2 (7 bases). The germline gives CDR1 SGHRS, CDR2 YFSETQ. V gave up 3 bases and J gave up 9 bases, with 10 bases separating them. This CDR3 spans 12 amino acids. CDR3: CASSSRGAEQFF. The CDR3 DNA follows: TGCGCCAGCAGCTCCCGGGGGGCTGAGCAGTTCTTC.

The chain has TRBV19 and TRBJ1-5; no reliable D call. The CDR3 sequence is 12 residues long. Trimming shortened V by 9 bases and J by 2 bases, and 8 bases separated the two germline ends. Germline values: CDR1 LNHDA, CDR2 SQIVND (reference sequence). The CDR3 nucleotides read TGTGCCAGCCACTTGGGCAATCAGCCCCAGCATTTT. Residues: CASHLGNQPQHF.

The V and J genes are TRBV30 and TRBJ2-3; 9 bases line up with TRBD2. This CDR3 is built from 17 residues. V trimming: 3 bases; J trimming: 3 bases; junction bases outside the gene matches: 13. CDR1 and CDR2 from the germline V gene are GTSNPN and SVGIG (reference sequence). Written as DNA, the CDR3 is TGTGCCTGGAGCCTCCGGATCCTAGCGGGGTTTACAGATACGCAGTATTTT. Amino acids: CAWSLRILAGFTDTQYF.

This clone came up a few times. This chain uses TRBV2 with TRBJ1-2, with 7 bases matching TRBD1. In germline, CDR1 is SNHLY, CDR2 FYNNEI. The CDR3 is 12 residues long. V lost 9 bases, J lost 4 bases, and 5 bases stayed unmatched. The chain's CDR3 is CARTGLAYGYTF. CDR3 coding DNA: TGTGCCAGGACAGGGCTGGCCTATGGCTACACCTTC.

V and J are TRBV3-1 (or the pseudogene TRBV3-2) and TRBJ1-2; a possible D gene is TRBD1 (5 bases). Germline V CDR1 and CDR2: LGHDT, YNNKEL (reference sequence). The CDR3 covers 14 residues. The V end was cut by 3 bases, the J end by 4 bases, with 12 bases between. The CDR3 bases are TGTGCCAGCAGCCATTTTCAGGGAACCTATGGCTACACCTTC. This sequence encodes CASSHFQGTYGYTF.

The chain is built from TRBV6-1 and TRBJ1-3, with 10 nucleotides matching TRBD1. There are 16 residues in the CDR3. Trimming removed 4 bases from V and 6 bases from J; junction bases left unmatched: 9. Germline V CDR1 and CDR2: MNHNS, SASEGT. The CDR3 DNA is TGTGCCAGCAGTGGACAGCCGGGACAGGGGACAAACACCATATATTTT. Translation gives CASSGQPGQGTNTIYF.

The gene calls are TRBV12-5 and TRBJ2-2; tentative D call: TRBD1 (5 bases). The germline V gene has CDR1 LGHNT and CDR2 FRNRAP. CDR3 length: 19 amino acids. With 3 bases removed from V and 8 bases from J, the gap between germline ends came to 28 bases. The CDR3 DNA sequence: TGTGCTAGTGGTTTTCGGACATCCCTAACTTCCCAAGTTCCAGGGGAGCTGTTTTTT. As protein: CASGFRTSLTSQVPGELFF.

This chain connects TRBV12-3 or TRBV12-4 to TRBJ2-7; 7 bases fit TRBD1. V was pared by 5 bases and J by 2 bases, with 3 bases of the junction left unmatched. CDR3 size: 13 residues. CDR3 region: CASSPGQTYEQYF. As DNA, the CDR3 is TGTGCCAGCAGTCCGGGACAGACCTACGAGCAGTACTTC.

The chain links TRBV6-5 to TRBJ1-5; D gene ambiguous. This CDR3 region has 14 residues. V gave up 7 bases and J gave up 11 bases, with 21 bases separating them. Looked up from germline, CDR1 is MNHEY and CDR2 is SVGAGI. The CDR3 region has the DNA TGTGCCAGCACCCCCTCCGGCAGGCCCCTGACCCAGCATTTT. This codes for CASTPSGRPLTQHF.

J is TRBJ2-4 and V is TRBV7-8, with 10 nucleotides matching TRBD2. V trimming: 5 bases; J trimming: 3 bases; junction bases outside the gene matches: 4. The CDR3 extends over 15 amino acids. The germline V gene encodes CDR1 SGHVS and CDR2 FQNEAQ. The CDR3 is CASSASGGVKNIQYF. CDR3 nucleotides: TGTGCCAGCAGCGCGAGCGGGGGGGTCAAAAACATTCAGTACTTC.

The chain employs TRBV6-5 and TRBJ1-5, with 8 bases aligning to TRBD1. The trim removed 5 bases at V and 10 bases at J, leaving 10 bases unmatched. This CDR3 comprises 14 residues. Germline V gene sequence: CDR1 MNHEY, CDR2 SVGAGI. CDR3 sequence (DNA): TGTGCCAGCAGTAACCTCGGACAGGGACGTCCCCAGCATTTT. As protein: CASSNLGQGRPQHF.